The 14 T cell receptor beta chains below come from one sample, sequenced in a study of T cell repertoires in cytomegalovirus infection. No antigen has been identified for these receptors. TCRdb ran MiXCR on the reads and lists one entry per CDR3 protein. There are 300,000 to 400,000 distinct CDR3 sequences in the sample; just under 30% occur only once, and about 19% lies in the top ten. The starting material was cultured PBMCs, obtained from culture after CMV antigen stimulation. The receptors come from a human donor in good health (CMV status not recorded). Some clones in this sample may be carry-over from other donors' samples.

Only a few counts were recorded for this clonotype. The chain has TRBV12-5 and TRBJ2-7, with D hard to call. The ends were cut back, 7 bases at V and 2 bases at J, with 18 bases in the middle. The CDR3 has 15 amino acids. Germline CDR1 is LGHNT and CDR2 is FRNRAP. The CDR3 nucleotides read TGTGCTAGTGCCCCCGCACCCGGGCAAACCTACGAGCAGTACTTC. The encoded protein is CASAPAPGQTYEQYF.

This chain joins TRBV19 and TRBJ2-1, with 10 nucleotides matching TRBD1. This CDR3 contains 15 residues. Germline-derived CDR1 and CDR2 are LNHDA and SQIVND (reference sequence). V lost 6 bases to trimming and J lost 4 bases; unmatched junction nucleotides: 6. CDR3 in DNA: TGTGCCAGTAGGGCGGGACAGGGGACTTACAATGAGCAGTTCTTC. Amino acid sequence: CASRAGQGTYNEQFF. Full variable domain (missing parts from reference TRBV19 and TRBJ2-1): DGGITQSPKYLFRKEGQNVTLSCEQNLNHDAMYWYRQDPGQGLRLIYYSQIVNDFQKGDIAEGYSVSREKKESFPLTVTSAQKNPTAFYLCASRAGQGTYNEQFFGPGTRLTVL.

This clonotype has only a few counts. CDR3 loop: CASSLLSLGGGAQETQYF. CDR3 nucleotides: TGTGCCAGCAGTTTACTCAGTCTTGGGGGAGGGGCCCAAGAGACCCAGTACTTC. The chain combines TRBV28 with TRBJ2-5; 7 nucleotides match TRBD2. Germline V gene lookup returns CDR1 MDHEN and CDR2 SYDVKM. There are 18 residues in the CDR3. The J segment lost 1 base and the V segment lost 2 bases, leaving 13 bases of the junction unmatched.

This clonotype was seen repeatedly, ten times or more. CDR3 protein: CASSQASDQKQFF. The CDR3 DNA reads as TGTGCCAGCAGTCAGGCTAGCGACCAGAAGCAGTTCTTC. The chain employs TRBV7-2 and TRBJ2-1, with D possibly matching TRBD2 (6 bases). CDR3 size: 13 residues. V dropped 6 bases and J dropped 11 bases, with 17 bases sitting between them. CDR1 and CDR2 from the germline V gene are SGHTA and FQGNSA.

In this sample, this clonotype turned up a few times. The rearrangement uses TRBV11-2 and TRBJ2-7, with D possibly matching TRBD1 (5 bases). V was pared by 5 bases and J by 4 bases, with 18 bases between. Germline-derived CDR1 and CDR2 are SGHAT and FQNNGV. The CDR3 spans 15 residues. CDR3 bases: TGTGCCAGCAGCCCCCGACAGCCTATAGTATACGAGCAGTACTTC. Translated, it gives CASSPRQPIVYEQYF.

The CDR3 here is CASSSKTFMTGATDTQYF. The CDR3, as DNA: TGTGCCAGCAGCTCTAAGACCTTTATGACAGGGGCCACAGATACGCAGTATTTT. The chain recombines TRBV7-6 with TRBJ2-3; 8 nucleotides line up with TRBD1. The CDR3 covers 18 residues. V was pared by 4 bases and J by 2 bases, with 14 bases of the junction left unmatched. The germline V gene encodes CDR1 SGHVS and CDR2 FNYEAQ.

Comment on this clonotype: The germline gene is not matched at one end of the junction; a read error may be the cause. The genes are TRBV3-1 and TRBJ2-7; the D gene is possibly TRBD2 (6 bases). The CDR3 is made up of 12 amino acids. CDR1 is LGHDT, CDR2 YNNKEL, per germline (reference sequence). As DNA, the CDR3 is TGTGCCAGCAGCAGGGACTCCTACCAGCAGTACTTC. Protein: CASSRDSYQQYF.

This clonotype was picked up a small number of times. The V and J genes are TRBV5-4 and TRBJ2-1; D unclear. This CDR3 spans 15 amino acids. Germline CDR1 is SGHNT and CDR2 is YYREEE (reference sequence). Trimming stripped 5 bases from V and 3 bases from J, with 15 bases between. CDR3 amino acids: CASRESSTDYNEQFF. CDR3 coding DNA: TGTGCCAGCAGAGAATCGAGCACCGACTACAATGAGCAGTTCTTC. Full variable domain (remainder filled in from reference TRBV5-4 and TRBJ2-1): ETGVTQSPTHLIKTRGQQVTLRCSSQSGHNTVSWYQQALGQGPQFIFQYYREEENGRGNFPPRFSGLQFPNYSSELNVNALELDDSALYLCASRESSTDYNEQFFGPGTRLTVL.

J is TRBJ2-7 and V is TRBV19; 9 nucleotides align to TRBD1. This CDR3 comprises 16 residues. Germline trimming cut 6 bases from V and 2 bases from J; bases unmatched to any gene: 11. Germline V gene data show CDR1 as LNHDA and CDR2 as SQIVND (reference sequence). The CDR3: CASSRKPGQGTYEQYF. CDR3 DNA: TGTGCCAGTAGCCGCAAACCGGGACAGGGCACCTACGAGCAGTACTTC.

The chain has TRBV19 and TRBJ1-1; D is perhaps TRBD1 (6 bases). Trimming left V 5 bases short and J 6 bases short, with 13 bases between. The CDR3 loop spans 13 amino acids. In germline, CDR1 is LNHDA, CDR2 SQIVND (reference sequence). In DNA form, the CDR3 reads TGTGCCAGTAGTCTCGGGACAAGAGCTGAAGCTTTCTTT. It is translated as CASSLGTRAEAFF.

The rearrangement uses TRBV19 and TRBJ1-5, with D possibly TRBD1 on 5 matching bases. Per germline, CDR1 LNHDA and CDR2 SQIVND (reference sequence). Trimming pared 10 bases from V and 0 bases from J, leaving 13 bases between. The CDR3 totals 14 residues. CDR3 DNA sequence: TGTGCCACCCAGAAGACAGATAGCAATCAGCCCCAGCATTTT. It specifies CATQKTDSNQPQHF.

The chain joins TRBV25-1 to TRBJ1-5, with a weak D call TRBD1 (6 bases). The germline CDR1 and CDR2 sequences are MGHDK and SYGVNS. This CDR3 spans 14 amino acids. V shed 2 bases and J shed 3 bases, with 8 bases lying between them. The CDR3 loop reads CASSETGINQPQHF. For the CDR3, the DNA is TGTGCCAGCAGTGAAACAGGGATCAATCAGCCCCAGCATTTT.

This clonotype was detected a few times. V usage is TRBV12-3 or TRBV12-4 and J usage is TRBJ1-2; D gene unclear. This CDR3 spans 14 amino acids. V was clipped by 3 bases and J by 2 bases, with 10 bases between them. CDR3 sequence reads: CASSFGDFNYGYTF. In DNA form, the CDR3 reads TGTGCCAGCAGTTTCGGGGATTTCAACTATGGCTACACCTTC.

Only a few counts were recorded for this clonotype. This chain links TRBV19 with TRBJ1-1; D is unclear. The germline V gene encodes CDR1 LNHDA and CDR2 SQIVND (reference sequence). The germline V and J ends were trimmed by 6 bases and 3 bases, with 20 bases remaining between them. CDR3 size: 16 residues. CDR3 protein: CASRWGGPPKDTEAFF. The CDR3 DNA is TGTGCCAGTAGATGGGGTGGCCCTCCTAAGGACACTGAAGCTTTCTTT.